Described below is a single TCR beta chain sequence and its context. Its antigen remains unknown. The entry originates in a study of CD8 T cells in Susac syndrome. Study outcomes and limitations: By the study's own acknowledgment, its TCR sequencing and HLA analysis included relatively few individuals.

Reverse transcription of 0.5 to 1 ug RNA was carried out with random hexamers. Coverage of TCR beta CDR3 amplification by immunoSEQ multiplex PCR extended to 54 Vbeta and 13 Jbeta. TCRdb recomputed calls from the immunoSEQ multiplex PCR reads with MiXCR, one row per CDR3 protein. The sample has over 15,000 distinct CDR3 sequences; 90% to 95% are singletons. Sequencing of TCR beta drew on CD8+ and CD4+ T cells from blood. Through negative isolation, CD4+ and CD8+ T cells were obtained, while TEMRA cells were enriched using FACS. The sample comprised CD8+ T cells from PBMCs. The TCR comes from a human donor in good health.

This CDR3 is CSARDIGDSSNQPQHF. The CDR3 DNA follows: TGCAGTGCTAGAGATATCGGGGACAGTAGCAATCAGCCCCAGCATTTT. The chain uses TRBV20-1 and TRBJ1-5, with 7 bases lining up with TRBD1. The CDR3 covers 16 residues. J lost 0 bases, V lost 0 bases, and 5 bases had no gene match. Germline CDR1 DFQATT, CDR2 SNEGSKA (reference sequence).